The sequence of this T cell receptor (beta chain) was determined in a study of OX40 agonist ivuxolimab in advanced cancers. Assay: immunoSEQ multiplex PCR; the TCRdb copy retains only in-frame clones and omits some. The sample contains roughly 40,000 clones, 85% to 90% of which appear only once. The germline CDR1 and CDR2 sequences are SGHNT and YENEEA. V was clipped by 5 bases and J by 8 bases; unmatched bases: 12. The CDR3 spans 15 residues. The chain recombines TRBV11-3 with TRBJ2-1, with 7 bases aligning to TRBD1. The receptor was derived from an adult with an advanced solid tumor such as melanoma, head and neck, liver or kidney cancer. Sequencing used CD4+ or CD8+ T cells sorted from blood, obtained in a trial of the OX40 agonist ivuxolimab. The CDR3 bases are TGTGCCAGCAGCGAGGGACAGTCGGTGGAGGATGAGCAGTTCTTC. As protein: CASSEGQSVEDEQFF.